This entry features one TCR beta chain sequence. Its antigen is still unknown. Assay used: immunoSEQ multiplex PCR; TCRdb lists only in-frame clones, some missing. The data contain under 200,000 clones, roughly 93% of them singletons. The sample is drawn from a study of T cell responses to AZD1222 COVID-19 vaccine. About the research overall: Recipients boosted at about 4 weeks or about 12 weeks are pooled. Regarding the study as a whole: Of spike-specific TCRs, nearly half reportedly target regions left unmutated in variants. Sampling captured repertoires only after the peak T cell response. Only six or seven AZD1222 recipients were seropositive at baseline.

The TCR originated in an adult in good health. The sample here was peripheral blood, taken on day 0 of AZD1222 vaccination.

CDR3 DNA sequence: TGTGCCAGCAGCTTAGTTCCGGGAGTAGAGACCCAGTACTTC. It codes for CASSLVPGVETQYF. V usage is TRBV7-8 and J usage is TRBJ2-5; possible D gene TRBD2, 6 bases. Germline values: CDR1 SGHVS, CDR2 FQNEAQ. Trimming stripped 1 base from V and 4 bases from J, with 10 bases between. The CDR3 is 14 residues long. Together with reference TRBV7-8 and TRBJ2-5, the CDR3 gives the full variable domain: GAGVSQSPRYKVAKRGQDVALRCDPISGHVSLFWYQQALGQGPEFLTYFQNEAQLDKSGLPSDRFFAERPEGSVSTLKIQRTQQEDSAVYLCASSLVPGVETQYFGPGTRLLVL.